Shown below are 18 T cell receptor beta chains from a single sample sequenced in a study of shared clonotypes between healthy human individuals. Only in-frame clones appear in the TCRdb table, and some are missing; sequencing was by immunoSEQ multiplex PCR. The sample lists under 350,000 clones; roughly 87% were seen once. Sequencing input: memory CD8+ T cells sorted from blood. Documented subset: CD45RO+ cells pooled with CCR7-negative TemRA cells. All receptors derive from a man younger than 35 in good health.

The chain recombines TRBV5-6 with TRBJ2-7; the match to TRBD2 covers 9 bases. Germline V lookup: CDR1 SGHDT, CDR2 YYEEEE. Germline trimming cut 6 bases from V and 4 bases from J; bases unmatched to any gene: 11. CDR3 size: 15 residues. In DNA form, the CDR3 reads TGTGCCAGCATCAGGAGAGCGGGGGGAGTTTACGAGCAGTACTTC. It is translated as CASIRRAGGVYEQYF.

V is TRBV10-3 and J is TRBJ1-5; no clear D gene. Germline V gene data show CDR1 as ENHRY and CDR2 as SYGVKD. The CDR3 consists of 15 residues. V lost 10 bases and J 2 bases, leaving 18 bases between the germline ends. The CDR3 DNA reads TGTGCCACCCATTTTAGTGGAGATGGCAATCAGCCCCAGCATTTT. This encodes CATHFSGDGNQPQHF.

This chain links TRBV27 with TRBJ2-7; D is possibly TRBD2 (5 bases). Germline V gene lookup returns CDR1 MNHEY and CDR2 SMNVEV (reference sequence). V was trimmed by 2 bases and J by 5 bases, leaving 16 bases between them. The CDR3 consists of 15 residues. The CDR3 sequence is CASSLGGPLPHEQYF. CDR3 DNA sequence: TGTGCCAGCAGTTTAGGAGGCCCTCTCCCCCACGAGCAGTACTTC.

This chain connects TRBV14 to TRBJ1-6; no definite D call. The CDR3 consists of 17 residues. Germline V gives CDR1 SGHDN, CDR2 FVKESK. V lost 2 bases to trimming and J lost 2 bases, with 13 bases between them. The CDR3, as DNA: TGTGCCAGCAGCCAATCCGCCGCCGGAGCCTATAATTCACCCCTCCACTTT. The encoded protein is CASSQSAAGAYNSPLHF.

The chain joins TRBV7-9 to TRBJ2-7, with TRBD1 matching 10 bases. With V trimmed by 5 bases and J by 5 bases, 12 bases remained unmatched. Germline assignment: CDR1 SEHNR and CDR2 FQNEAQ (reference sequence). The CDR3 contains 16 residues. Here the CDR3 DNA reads TGTGCCAGCAGCCCCGCCCCGGGACAGGGGTACCACGAGCAGTACTTC. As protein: CASSPAPGQGYHEQYF.

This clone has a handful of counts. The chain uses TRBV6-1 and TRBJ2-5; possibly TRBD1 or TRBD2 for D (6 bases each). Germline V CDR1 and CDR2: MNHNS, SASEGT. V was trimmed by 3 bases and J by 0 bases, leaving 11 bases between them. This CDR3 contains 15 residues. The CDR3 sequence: CASSDVGGHQETQYF. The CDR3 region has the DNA TGTGCCAGCAGTGATGTCGGGGGCCACCAAGAGACCCAGTACTTC.

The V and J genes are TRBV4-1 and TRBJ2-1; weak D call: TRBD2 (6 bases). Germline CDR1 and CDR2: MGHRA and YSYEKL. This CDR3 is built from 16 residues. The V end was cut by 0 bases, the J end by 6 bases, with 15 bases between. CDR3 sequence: CASSQEEGSWGNEQFF. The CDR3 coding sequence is TGCGCCAGCAGCCAAGAGGAGGGCAGTTGGGGCAATGAGCAGTTCTTC.

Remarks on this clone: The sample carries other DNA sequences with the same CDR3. The CDR3 is CASSPNTGSEAFF. The DNA of the CDR3 is TGTGCCAGCAGCCCCAACACTGGAAGTGAAGCTTTCTTT. The J gene is TRBJ1-1, the V gene TRBV7-9; D is uncertain. Between the trimmed V and J ends, which lost 5 bases and 7 bases, there was a span of 14 bases. The CDR3 has 13 amino acids. Germline CDR1 and CDR2: SEHNR and FQNEAQ (reference sequence).

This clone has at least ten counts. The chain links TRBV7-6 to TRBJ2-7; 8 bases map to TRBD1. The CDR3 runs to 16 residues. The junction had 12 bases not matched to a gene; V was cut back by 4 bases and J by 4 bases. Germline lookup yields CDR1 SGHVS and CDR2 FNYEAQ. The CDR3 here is CASSSGLADREYEQYF. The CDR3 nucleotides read TGTGCCAGCAGCTCGGGGCTGGCGGACAGGGAATACGAGCAGTACTTC.

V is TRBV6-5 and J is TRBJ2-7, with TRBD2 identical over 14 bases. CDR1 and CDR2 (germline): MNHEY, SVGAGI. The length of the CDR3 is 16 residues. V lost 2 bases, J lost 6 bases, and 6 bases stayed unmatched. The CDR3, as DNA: TGTGCCAGCAGTTACGCCGGGACTAGCGGGAGTTCCGAGCAGTACTTC. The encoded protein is CASSYAGTSGSSEQYF.

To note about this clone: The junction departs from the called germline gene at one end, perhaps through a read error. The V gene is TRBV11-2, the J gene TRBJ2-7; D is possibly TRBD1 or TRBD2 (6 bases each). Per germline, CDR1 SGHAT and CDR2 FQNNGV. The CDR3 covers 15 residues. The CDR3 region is CASSKGRPQGSVADF. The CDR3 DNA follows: TGTGCCAGCAGCAAAGGGCGTCCACAGGGCTCGGTAGCGGACTTC.

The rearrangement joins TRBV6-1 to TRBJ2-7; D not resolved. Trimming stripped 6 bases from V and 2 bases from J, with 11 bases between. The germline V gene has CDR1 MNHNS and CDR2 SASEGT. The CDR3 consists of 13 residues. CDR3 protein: CASRSRRAYEQYF. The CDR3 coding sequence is TGTGCCAGCAGAAGCAGAAGAGCCTACGAGCAGTACTTC.

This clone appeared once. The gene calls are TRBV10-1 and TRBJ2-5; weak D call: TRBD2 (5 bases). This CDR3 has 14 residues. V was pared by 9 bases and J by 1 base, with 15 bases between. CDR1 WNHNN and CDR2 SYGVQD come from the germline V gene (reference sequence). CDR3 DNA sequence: TGCGCCAGGGTAAGCGGTCGGATCCAAGAGACCCAGTACTTC. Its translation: CARVSGRIQETQYF.

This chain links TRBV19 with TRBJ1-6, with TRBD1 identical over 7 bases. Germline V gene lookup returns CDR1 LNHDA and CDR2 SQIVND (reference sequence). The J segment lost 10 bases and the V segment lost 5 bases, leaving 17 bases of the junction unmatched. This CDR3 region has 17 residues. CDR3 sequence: CASSADPPLTGNSPLHF. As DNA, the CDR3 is TGTGCCAGTAGTGCGGATCCCCCCTTGACAGGGAACTCACCCCTCCACTTT.

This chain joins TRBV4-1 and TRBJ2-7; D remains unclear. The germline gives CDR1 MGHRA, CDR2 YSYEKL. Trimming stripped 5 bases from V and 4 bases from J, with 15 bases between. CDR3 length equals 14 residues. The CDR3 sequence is CASSTANPNYEQYF. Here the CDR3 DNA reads TGCGCCAGCAGCACGGCGAACCCAAATTACGAGCAGTACTTC.

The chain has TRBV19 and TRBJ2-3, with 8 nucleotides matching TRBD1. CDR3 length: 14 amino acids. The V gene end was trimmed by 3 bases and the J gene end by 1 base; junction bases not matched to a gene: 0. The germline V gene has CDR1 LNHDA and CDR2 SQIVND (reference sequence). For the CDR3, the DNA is TGTGCCAGTAGTATGACAGGGGGCACAGATACGCAGTATTTT. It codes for CASSMTGGTDTQYF.

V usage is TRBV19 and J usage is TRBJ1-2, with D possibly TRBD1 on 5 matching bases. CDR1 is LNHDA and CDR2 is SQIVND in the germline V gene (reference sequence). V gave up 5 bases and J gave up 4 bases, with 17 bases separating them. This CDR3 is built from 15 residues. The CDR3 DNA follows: TGTGCCAGTAGTGGTAGTGGGGCGGTTGGCTATGGCTACACCTTC. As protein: CASSGSGAVGYGYTF.

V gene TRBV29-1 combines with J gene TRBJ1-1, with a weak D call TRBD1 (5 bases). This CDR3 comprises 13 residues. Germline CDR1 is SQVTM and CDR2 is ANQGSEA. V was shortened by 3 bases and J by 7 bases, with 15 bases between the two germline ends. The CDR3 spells CSVDRQGGGEAFF. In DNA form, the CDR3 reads TGCAGCGTTGATAGGCAGGGCGGGGGTGAAGCTTTCTTT. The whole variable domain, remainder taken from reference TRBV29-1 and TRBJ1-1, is SAVISQKPSRDICQRGTSLTIQCQVDSQVTMMFWYRQQPGQSLTLIATANQGSEATYESGFVIDKFPISRPNLTFSTLTVSNMSPEDSSIYLCSVDRQGGGEAFFGQGTRLTVV.